Listed below are T cell receptor beta chains from one sample, sequenced in a study of blood T cells in healthy people across ages. MiXCR, applied by TCRdb to the 5' RACE reads, yields one record per CDR3 protein. Of about 1.6 million distinct CDR3 sequences listed, 30% to 40% are singletons. Sequencing used blood. These receptors all stem from a woman aged 25 to 39 in good health. CDR3s include the opening cysteine and the closing phenylalanine or tryptophan. D genes are given only for firm matches. Clone size is not always given. Where it is, it says once, few, many or a class for expanded clones.

size	V	J	D	CDR3	DNA
many	TRBV13	TRBJ2-3	-	CASSLGQPSDTQYF	TGTGCCAGCAGCCTCGGACAGCCTTCAGATACGCAGTATTTT
few	TRBV9	TRBJ2-7	TRBD2	CASSVGSSGGYEQYF	TGTGCCAGCAGCGTAGGGTCTAGCGGAGGCTACGAGCAGTACTTC
-	TRBV15	TRBJ2-1	TRBD2	CATSRDGSGGLNPNEQFF	TGTGCCACCAGCAGAGATGGTAGCGGGGGGCTTAACCCCAATGAGCAGTTCTTC
-	TRBV5-1	TRBJ2-1	-	CASSEASVNEQFF	TGCGCCAGCAGTGAAGCTAGCGTCAATGAGCAGTTCTTC
-	TRBV20-1	TRBJ1-6	TRBD1	CSARGTGGNSPLHF	TGCAGTGCTAGAGGTACAGGGGGTAATTCACCCCTCCACTTT
-	TRBV12-3/TRBV12-4	TRBJ2-7	TRBD1	CASSFGDRGPNEQYF	TGTGCCAGCAGTTTTGGGGACAGGGGGCCAAACGAGCAGTACTTC
few	TRBV12-3/TRBV12-4	TRBJ2-1	-	CASSLEGTSTVWTENEQFF	TGTGCCAGCAGTTTAGAGGGAACTAGTACGGTCTGGACAGAAAATGAGCAGTTCTTC
few	TRBV20-1	TRBJ2-1	TRBD2	CSAGSHSGRPYNEQFF	TGCAGTGCTGGATCCCATAGCGGGAGGCCCTACAATGAGCAGTTCTTC
-	TRBV6-1	TRBJ1-2	TRBD1	CASRTQTGGEYGYTF	TGTGCCAGCAGGACTCAGACAGGGGGCGAATATGGCTACACCTTT
few	TRBV20-1	TRBJ2-5	-	CSAYPETQYF	TGCAGTGCTTACCCGGAGACCCAGTACTTC
-	TRBV7-3	TRBJ2-6	TRBD1	CASSRDRDSGANVLTF	TGTGCCAGCAGCCGGGACAGGGACTCTGGGGCCAACGTCCTGACTTTC
few	TRBV5-1	TRBJ2-1	TRBD1	CASTLGQFNEQFF	TGCGCCAGCACCCTGGGACAGTTCAATGAGCAGTTCTTC
-	TRBV12-3/TRBV12-4	TRBJ1-5	-	CVSSFLINQPQHF	TGTGTCAGCAGTTTCTTAATCAATCAGCCCCAGCATTTT
few	TRBV15	TRBJ1-2	-	CATSRDHTGYTF	TGTGCCACCAGCAGAGATCATACCGGCTACACCTTC
-	TRBV4-2	TRBJ2-1	TRBD1	CASSGTGKIRNEQFF	TGTGCCAGCAGTGGGACAGGGAAAATCAGGAATGAGCAGTTCTTC
few	TRBV5-1	TRBJ2-1	TRBD2	CASSRVSGRADDEQFF	TGCGCCAGCAGCCGGGTTAGCGGGAGGGCCGACGATGAGCAGTTCTTC
-	TRBV6-2/TRBV6-3	TRBJ2-5	TRBD2	CASSATSGGPFGQYF	TGTGCCAGCAGTGCCACTAGCGGGGGTCCCTTTGGGCAGTACTTC
-	TRBV15	TRBJ1-1	-	CATSRDRVGNTEAFF	TGTGCCACCAGCAGAGATCGAGTGGGGAACACTGAAGCTTTCTTT
-	TRBV7-3	TRBJ2-3	-	CASSLTALPSGADTQYF	TGTGCCAGCAGCTTAACGGCGCTCCCTAGTGGCGCAGATACGCAGTATTTT
few	TRBV10-2	TRBJ2-7	TRBD2	CASSEEWEGQEEQYF	TGCGCCAGCAGTGAGGAGTGGGAGGGCCAAGAAGAGCAGTACTTC
-	TRBV20-1	TRBJ2-3	TRBD2	CSAYEAGGAVTDTQYF	TGCAGTGCTTACGAAGCGGGGGGGGCGGTCACAGATACGCAGTATTTT
many	TRBV4-2	TRBJ1-2	-	CASSLGEGDYGYTF	TGTGCCAGCAGCCTCGGCGAGGGAGATTATGGCTACACCTTC
few	TRBV12-3/TRBV12-4	TRBJ2-5	-	CASSPWIERASQETQYF	TGTGCCAGCAGTCCGTGGATTGAGAGGGCCAGTCAAGAGACCCAGTACTTC
few	TRBV20-1	TRBJ2-3	-	CSARKGVLADTQYF	TGCAGTGCTAGGAAAGGAGTCTTAGCAGATACGCAGTATTTT
-	TRBV20-1	TRBJ2-1	-	CSARSGWEQFF	TGCAGTGCTAGATCGGGTTGGGAGCAGTTCTTC
few	TRBV5-1	TRBJ2-1	TRBD2	CASSLSLGSGSGNEQFF	TGCGCCAGCAGCTTGTCTCTGGGGAGCGGGAGTGGGAATGAGCAGTTCTTC
-	TRBV28	TRBJ2-4	TRBD2	CASSPALAGGPIQYF	TGTGCCAGCAGTCCCGCACTAGCGGGCGGACCAATTCAGTACTTC
few	TRBV6-6	TRBJ1-2	TRBD1	CASSKARTGVEGYTF	TGTGCCAGCAGTAAGGCTCGGACAGGGGTCGAGGGCTACACCTTC
-	TRBV19	TRBJ2-1	-	CASSIIDVGYNEQFF	TGTGCCAGTAGTATAATAGATGTGGGGTACAATGAGCAGTTCTTC
-	TRBV28	TRBJ2-7	-	CASTRGAGSNSYEQYF	TGTGCCAGCACCAGAGGGGCAGGTTCGAACTCCTACGAGCAGTACTTC
few	TRBV27	TRBJ1-2	-	CASSLIDSSSGYTF	TGTGCCAGCAGTTTAATTGACAGCTCTTCCGGCTACACCTTC
-	TRBV28	TRBJ2-7	-	CASALGGYYNEQYF	TGTGCCAGCGCTCTCGGGGGTTATTACAATGAGCAGTACTTC
-	TRBV6-5	TRBJ2-7	TRBD1	CASNPGTGGSYEQYF	TGTGCCAGCAATCCTGGAACAGGGGGCTCCTACGAGCAGTACTTC
-	TRBV13	TRBJ1-1	-	CASSFGQRNTEAFF	TGTGCCAGCAGCTTCGGACAGCGCAACACTGAAGCTTTCTTT
few	TRBV20-1	TRBJ1-1	-	CSASSVTNTEAFF	TGCAGTGCTTCCTCAGTCACAAACACTGAAGCTTTCTTT
few	TRBV3-1	TRBJ2-3	-	CASSQEKGYTQYF	TGTGCCAGCAGCCAAGAAAAGGGTTATACGCAGTATTTT
once	TRBV12-3/TRBV12-4	TRBJ2-4	-	CASLPEGQIYGQYF	TGTGCCAGCCTACCCGAGGGGCAGATCTACGGGCAGTACTTC
few	TRBV6-1	TRBJ1-1	-	CASEGQVATEAFF	TGTGCCAGTGAAGGGCAGGTTGCCACTGAAGCTTTCTTT
-	TRBV24-1	TRBJ2-1	TRBD2	CATSDSTKRGWNNGQFF	TGTGCCACCAGTGATTCGACTAAGCGGGGCTGGAACAATGGGCAGTTCTTC
-	TRBV2	TRBJ2-7	TRBD2	CASIGGVSASYEQYF	TGTGCCAGCATCGGGGGGGTATCCGCTTCCTACGAGCAGTACTTC
few	TRBV14	TRBJ2-5	-	CASSQDPDRKRETQYF	TGTGCCAGCAGCCAAGACCCCGACCGTAAGAGGGAGACCCAGTACTTC
-	TRBV4-2	TRBJ1-2	TRBD1	CASSQVGTGPPNYGYTF	TGTGCCAGCAGCCAAGTCGGGACAGGGCCCCCTAACTATGGCTACACCTTC
-	TRBV7-9	TRBJ1-5	-	CASSPGWVDQPQHF	TGTGCCAGCAGCCCCGGGTGGGTGGATCAGCCCCAGCATTTT
-	TRBV6-5	TRBJ1-2	-	CASITPYGYTF	TGTGCCAGCATTACCCCGTATGGCTACACCTTC
-	TRBV4-1	TRBJ1-5	-	CASSQGVVGSNQPQHF	TGCGCCAGCAGCCAAGGGGTCGTAGGGAGCAATCAGCCCCAGCATTTT
-	TRBV20-1	TRBJ1-6	-	CSALPQWTNSPLHF	TGCAGTGCACTTCCCCAGTGGACTAATTCACCCCTCCACTTT
few	TRBV28	TRBJ2-5	-	CASSTTRVVRETQYF	TGTGCCAGCAGTACCACCAGGGTGGTTCGAGAGACCCAGTACTTC
few	TRBV18	TRBJ2-1	TRBD2	CASSATSGSRDEQFF	TGTGCCAGCTCGGCTACTAGCGGGAGTAGAGATGAGCAGTTCTTC
few	TRBV2	TRBJ1-2	-	CASIEGGDGYTF	TGTGCCAGCATAGAGGGGGGCGATGGCTACACCTTC
-	TRBV10-3	TRBJ2-3	-	CAISEITDTQYF	TGTGCCATCAGTGAGATCACAGATACGCAGTATTTT
-	TRBV18	TRBJ2-3	-	CASSPRSRRADTQYF	TGTGCCAGCTCACCACGGAGCAGGCGCGCAGATACGCAGTATTTT
few	TRBV25-1	TRBJ2-7	-	CASSESGSFVGEQYF	TGTGCCAGCAGTGAATCGGGTAGCTTCGTAGGCGAGCAGTACTTC
many	TRBV5-1	TRBJ2-7	TRBD1	CASSFGTGGSYEQYF	TGCGCCAGCAGCTTCGGGACAGGGGGGTCCTACGAGCAGTACTTC
-	TRBV7-3	TRBJ2-7	-	CASSPDGGTYNEQYF	TGTGCCAGCAGCCCCGATGGCGGTACCTACAATGAGCAGTACTTC
-	TRBV12-3/TRBV12-4	TRBJ1-5	TRBD1	CASSLTGYQPQHF	TGTGCCAGCAGCTTGACAGGGTATCAGCCCCAGCATTTT